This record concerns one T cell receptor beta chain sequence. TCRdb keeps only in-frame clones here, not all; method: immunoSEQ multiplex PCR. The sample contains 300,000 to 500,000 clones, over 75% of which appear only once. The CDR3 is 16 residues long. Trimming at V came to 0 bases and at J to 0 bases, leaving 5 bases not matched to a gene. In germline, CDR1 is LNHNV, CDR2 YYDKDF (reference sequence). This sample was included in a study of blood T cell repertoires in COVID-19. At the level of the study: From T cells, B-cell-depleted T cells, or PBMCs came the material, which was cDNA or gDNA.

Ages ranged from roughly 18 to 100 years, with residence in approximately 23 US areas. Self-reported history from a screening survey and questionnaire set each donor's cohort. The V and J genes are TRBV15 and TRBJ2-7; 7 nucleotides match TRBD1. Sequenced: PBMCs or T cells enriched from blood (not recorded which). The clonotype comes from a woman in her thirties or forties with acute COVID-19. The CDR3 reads CATSRERQGPSYEQYF. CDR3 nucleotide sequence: TGTGCCACCAGCAGAGAAAGACAGGGTCCCTCCTACGAGCAGTACTTC.